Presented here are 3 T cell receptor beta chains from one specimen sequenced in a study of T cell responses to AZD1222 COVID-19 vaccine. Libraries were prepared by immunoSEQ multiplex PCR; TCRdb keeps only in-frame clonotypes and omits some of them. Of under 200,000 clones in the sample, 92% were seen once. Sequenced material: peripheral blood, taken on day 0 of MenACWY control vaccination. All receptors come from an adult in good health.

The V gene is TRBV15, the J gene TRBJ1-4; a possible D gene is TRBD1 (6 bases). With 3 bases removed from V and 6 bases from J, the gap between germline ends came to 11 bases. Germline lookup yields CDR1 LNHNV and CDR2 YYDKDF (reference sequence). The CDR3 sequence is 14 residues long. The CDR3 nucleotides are TGTGCCACCAGCAGGGGGGCGTCCTATGAAAAACTGTTTTTT. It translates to CATSRGASYEKLFF. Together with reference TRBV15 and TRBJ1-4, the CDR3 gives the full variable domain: DAMVIQNPRYQVTQFGKPVTLSCSQTLNHNVMYWYQQKSSQAPKLLFHYYDKDFNNEADTPDNFQSRRPNTSFCFLDIRSPGLGDTAMYLCATSRGASYEKLFFGSGTQLSVL.

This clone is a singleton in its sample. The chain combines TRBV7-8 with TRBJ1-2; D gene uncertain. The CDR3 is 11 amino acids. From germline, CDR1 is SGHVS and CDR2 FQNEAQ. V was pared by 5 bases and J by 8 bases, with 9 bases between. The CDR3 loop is CASSPYSGYTF. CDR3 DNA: TGTGCCAGCAGCCCCTACTCAGGCTACACCTTC.

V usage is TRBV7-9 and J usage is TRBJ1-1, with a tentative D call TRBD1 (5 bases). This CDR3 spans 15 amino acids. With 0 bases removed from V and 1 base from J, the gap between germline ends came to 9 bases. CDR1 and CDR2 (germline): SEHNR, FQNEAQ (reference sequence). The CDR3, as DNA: TGTGCCAGCAGCTTAGCCGAGACAGCGAACACTGAAGCTTTCTTT. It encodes CASSLAETANTEAFF. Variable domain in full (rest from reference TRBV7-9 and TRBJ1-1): DTGVSQNPRHKITKRGQNVTFRCDPISEHNRLYWYRQTLGQGPEFLTYFQNEAQLEKSRLLSDRFSAERPKGSFSTLEIQRTEQGDSAMYLCASSLAETANTEAFFGQGTRLTVV.